This is a list of T cell receptor beta chains from one sample in a study of preoperative IRX-2 immunotherapy in early breast cancer. Profiled with immunoSEQ multiplex PCR; TCRdb holds only in-frame clones, not every one. The sample holds approximately 100,000 clones, 86% seen once. The starting material was tumor tissue, obtained after IRX-2 immunotherapy. The receptors derive from a human donor with breast cancer. The CDR3 runs from the conserved cysteine through the conserved F or W. A D gene is named only where the DNA matches it firmly.

d_call cdr3_length j_call v_call cdr3_aa cdr3_nt
TRBD1 16 TRBJ1-6 TRBV18 CASSPFGTGGNSPLHF TGTGCCAGCTCCCCCTTTGGGACAGGGGGTAATTCACCCCTCCACTTT
- 14 TRBJ1-1 TRBV18 CASDLMGMNTEAFF TGTGCCAGCGACTTGATGGGGATGAACACTGAAGCTTTCTTT
- 13 TRBJ1-2 TRBV28 CASCVGDGYGYTF TGTGCCAGCTGCGTCGGGGATGGGTATGGCTACACCTTC
- 14 TRBJ2-2 TRBV7-7 CASSLRGSTGELFF TGTGCCAGCAGCCTAAGAGGTTCGACCGGGGAGCTGTTTTTT
- 13 TRBJ2-7 TRBV25-1 CASSEYRRAEQYF TGTGCCAGCAGTGAATATCGGAGGGCCGAGCAGTACTTC
- 12 TRBJ1-5 TRBV19 CASRGVYQPQHF TGTGCCAGTAGGGGGGTTTATCAGCCCCAGCATTTT
- 16 TRBJ2-1 TRBV7-6 CASNSAKDRIYNEQFF TGTGCCAGCAACTCCGCCAAGGACAGAATATACAATGAGCAGTTCTTC
- 13 TRBJ1-2 TRBV29-1 CSVELGGTYGYTF TGCAGCGTTGAGTTGGGGGGAACATATGGCTACACCTTC
- 15 TRBJ1-4 TRBV11-3 CASSLGGRANEKLFF TGTGCCAGCAGCTTAGGGGGTCGGGCCAATGAAAAACTGTTTTTT
- 17 TRBJ2-1 TRBV7-6 CASSLSGGLTRDNEQFF TGTGCCAGCAGCTTAAGTGGCGGACTCACCAGGGACAATGAGCAGTTCTTC
TRBD2 17 TRBJ2-7 TRBV19 CASSIGSSGVSSYEQYF TGTGCCAGTAGTATAGGGTCTAGCGGGGTCAGCTCCTACGAGCAGTACTTC
- 11 TRBJ2-5 TRBV30 CAWSVSGPQYF TGTGCCTGGAGTGTTAGCGGCCCTCAGTACTTC
- 15 TRBJ1-3 TRBV28 CASSGRVRSGNTIYF TGTGCCAGCAGTGGAAGGGTCAGGAGTGGAAACACCATATATTTT